This T cell receptor (beta chain) was identified in a study of shared clonotypes between healthy human individuals. Study results and limitations: Of the naive CD4 clonotypes, around 5.2% were shared across several donors.

The CDR3 has 15 residues. Deletions cut 0 bases from V and 2 bases from J, with 10 bases between. Germline V gene data show CDR1 as SGHTS and CDR2 as YDEGEE. What CD8 memory combined were CD45RO+ cells and CCR7-negative CD45RA+ TemRA cells. When replicate PCRs were run on sorted subsets, they used around 200 ng DNA, about 30,000 T cell genomes. Assay: immunoSEQ multiplex PCR; the TCRdb copy retains only in-frame clones and omits some. The sample records 600,000 to 750,000 clones, about 90% being singletons. Points on this clone: What it binds is not known.

Specimen: memory CD8+ T cells from PBMCs. The subset was: CD45RO+ cells pooled with CCR7-negative TemRA cells. The gene calls are TRBV5-8 and TRBJ2-3; no clear D. This TCR was recovered from a man younger than 35 in good health. Some clones in this sample may be carry-over from other donors' samples. CDR3 sequence (DNA): TGTGCCAGCAGCTTGGGTCTGGGGAACACAGATACGCAGTATTTT. Translation gives CASSLGLGNTDTQYF.